A single sample is the source of the 7 T cell receptor beta chains below, sequenced in a study of identical twins. TCRdb reanalysed the 5' RACE reads using MiXCR and keeps one entry per CDR3 protein. Of around 370,000 distinct CDR3 sequences in the sample, roughly 9% are singletons; the top ten hold under 10%. The sequenced sample was naive T cells sorted from blood. These receptors were collected from a woman between 45 and 60 years old in good health.

The chain employs TRBV3-1 and TRBJ2-7, with a weak D call TRBD2 (5 bases). Trimming pared 8 bases from V and 6 bases from J, leaving 17 bases between. Germline CDR1 and CDR2: LGHDT and YNNKEL (reference sequence). This CDR3 has 13 amino acids. CDR3 nucleotides: TGTGCCAGCGGAGGCCCTGCCTCATCCGAGCAGTACTTC. Protein: CASGGPASSEQYF.

The chain combines TRBV11-2 with TRBJ1-5, with 10 bases matching TRBD1. The CDR3 is made up of 17 amino acids. Unmatched junction bases numbered 8, after V lost 5 bases and J lost 1 base. CDR1 and CDR2 (germline): SGHAT, FQNNGV. The CDR3 reads CASSTGTGAESNQPQHF. The CDR3, as DNA: TGTGCCAGCAGCACCGGGACAGGGGCAGAAAGCAATCAGCCCCAGCATTTT.

The table lists this clonotype with many counts. CDR3 nucleotides: TGTGCCAGCAGCTCCAACATACGAGGCACAGATACGCAGTATTTT. It translates to CASSSNIRGTDTQYF. V gene TRBV9 combines with J gene TRBJ2-3; D remains ambiguous. The germline V gene has CDR1 SGDLS and CDR2 YYNGEE. V was trimmed by 4 bases and J by 1 base, leaving 13 bases between them. This CDR3 has 15 amino acids.

The table lists this clonotype with a few counts. The J gene is TRBJ2-6, the V gene TRBV29-1; 9 nucleotides align to TRBD2. This CDR3 contains 17 residues. V lost 4 bases, J lost 0 bases, and 7 bases stayed unmatched. Germline CDR1 reads SQVTM; CDR2 reads ANQGSEA. The CDR3 DNA is TGCAGCGTTGGAGTAGCGGGAGCCCGCTCTGGGGCCAACGTCCTGACTTTC. Translating gives CSVGVAGARSGANVLTF.

This chain links TRBV27 with TRBJ2-7, with 16 bases that match TRBD2. CDR1 is MNHEY, CDR2 SMNVEV, per germline (reference sequence). V trimming: 5 bases; J trimming: 2 bases; junction bases outside the gene matches: 6. This CDR3 comprises 17 residues. CDR3 protein: CASSAGLAGGVPYEQYF. The CDR3 DNA is TGTGCCAGCAGTGCGGGACTAGCGGGAGGGGTACCCTACGAGCAGTACTTC.

This clonotype showed up many times. The J gene is TRBJ2-1, the V gene TRBV20-1; 7 bases line up with TRBD2. The CDR3 runs to 14 residues. The V and J ends lost 3 bases and 5 bases, in that order; junction bases with no gene match: 7. The germline CDR1 and CDR2 sequences are DFQATT and SNEGSKA (reference sequence). In nucleotides, the CDR3 is TGCAGTGCTAGCCCCAGCGGGGCGGACAATGAGCAGTTCTTC. It encodes CSASPSGADNEQFF.

This clonotype showed up many times. This chain joins TRBV12-3 or TRBV12-4 and TRBJ2-7; 9 bases are shared with TRBD2. The trim removed 1 base at V and 2 bases at J, leaving 6 bases unmatched. The CDR3 has 16 amino acids. The CDR3 sequence: CASSLELAGAPYEQYF. The CDR3 nucleotides read TGTGCCAGCAGTTTAGAACTAGCGGGTGCCCCCTACGAGCAGTACTTC.